One and the same sample provided the 28 T cell receptor beta chains below, sequenced in a study of blood T cell repertoires in COVID-19. Sequencing used immunoSEQ multiplex PCR; TCRdb keeps in-frame clones, though not all of them. The sample consists of some 240,000 clones, 88% of them appearing once. The material sequenced was peripheral blood. These receptors came from a woman aged 70 to 79 with COVID-19, enrolled during active disease.

This clone was seen a single time. This chain links TRBV27 with TRBJ2-5; weak D call: TRBD2 (6 bases). V was shortened by 5 bases and J by 4 bases, with 17 bases between the two germline ends. The CDR3 sequence is 15 residues long. CDR1 MNHEY and CDR2 SMNVEV come from the germline V gene (reference sequence). CDR3 residues: CASSPSGLRRETQYF. As DNA, the CDR3 is TGTGCCAGCAGTCCCTCGGGACTTAGGAGAGAGACCCAGTACTTC.

The chain recombines TRBV28 with TRBJ2-6; D gene ambiguous. V was trimmed by 7 bases and J by 0 bases, leaving 16 bases between them. Germline V gene data show CDR1 as MDHEN and CDR2 as SYDVKM. The CDR3 consists of 17 residues. CDR3 nucleotides: TGTGCCAGCACCGATAGAACATACAGCTCTGGGGCCAACGTCCTGACTTTC. It is translated as CASTDRTYSSGANVLTF.

The V and J genes are TRBV3-1 (or the pseudogene TRBV3-2) and TRBJ2-1, with no clear D. The CDR3 spans 14 residues. Per germline, CDR1 LGHDT and CDR2 YNNKEL (reference sequence). Between the trimmed V and J ends, which lost 4 bases and 4 bases, there was a span of 11 bases. The CDR3 reads CASSPQWAYNEQFF. CDR3 sequence (DNA): TGTGCCAGCAGCCCCCAGTGGGCATACAATGAGCAGTTCTTC.

The chain carries TRBV7-9 and TRBJ2-7, with TRBD2 matching 7 bases. J was trimmed by 6 bases and V by 4 bases; bases with no gene match: 9. CDR3 size: 14 residues. Germline V gene data show CDR1 as SEHNR and CDR2 as FQNEAQ (reference sequence). CDR3 DNA sequence: TGTGCCAGCAGCTCCGGAGCGGGAACTCTCGAGCAGTACTTC. Protein product: CASSSGAGTLEQYF.

The rearrangement uses TRBV28 and TRBJ2-7, with a possible D match to TRBD1 (6 bases). The germline V gene has CDR1 MDHEN and CDR2 SYDVKM. This CDR3 spans 15 amino acids. V shed 5 bases and J shed 0 bases, with 14 bases lying between them. The CDR3 coding sequence is TGTGCCAGCAGTATTTTAACAGGGATCTCCTACGAGCAGTACTTC. Translation gives CASSILTGISYEQYF.

CDR3 loop: CASSLTREGDEKLFF. For the CDR3, the DNA is TGTGCCAGCAGTTTAACACGGGAGGGGGATGAAAAACTGTTTTTT. V and J are TRBV28 and TRBJ1-4, with a weak D call TRBD1 (6 bases). Trimming removed 2 bases at V and 6 bases at J, with 13 bases between. CDR1 is MDHEN and CDR2 is SYDVKM in the germline V gene. The CDR3 has 15 residues.

The chain joins TRBV7-3 to TRBJ2-5; possible D gene TRBD1, 6 bases. Deletions cut 3 bases from V and 1 base from J, with 9 bases between. This CDR3 comprises 14 residues. CDR1 and CDR2 (germline): SGHTA, FQGTGA. Written as DNA, the CDR3 is TGTGCCAGCAGCTTGGGGGCCCCCCAAGAGACCCAGTACTTC. This gives the protein CASSLGAPQETQYF.

The V and J genes are TRBV5-5 and TRBJ2-7, with D possibly TRBD1 on 5 matching bases. V was pared by 0 bases and J by 1 base, with 14 bases between. CDR1 SGHKS and CDR2 YYEKEE come from the germline V gene (reference sequence). The CDR3 runs 16 residues. CDR3 nucleotides: TGTGCCAGCAGCTTGGTCACCGACAGACCTTCCTACGAGCAGTACTTC. Translation gives CASSLVTDRPSYEQYF.

The V gene is TRBV28, the J gene TRBJ1-2, with a weak D call TRBD1 (5 bases). The length of the CDR3 is 15 residues. Looked up from germline, CDR1 is MDHEN and CDR2 is SYDVKM. V was clipped by 4 bases and J by 7 bases, with 19 bases between them. CDR3 residues: CASSSGAPVSAGYTF. Here the CDR3 DNA reads TGTGCCAGCAGTTCTGGGGCGCCTGTGTCGGCTGGCTACACCTTC.

This clone appeared a single time. The CDR3 DNA follows: TGTGCCAGCAGCCGCGGGCAGGGGGCACGCGGCTACACCTTC. Translated: CASSRGQGARGYTF. This sequence joins TRBV3-1 (or the pseudogene TRBV3-2) and TRBJ1-2, with 8 bases that match TRBD1. The V and J ends lost 4 bases and 8 bases, in that order; junction bases with no gene match: 9. The CDR3 covers 14 residues. CDR1 is LGHDT, CDR2 YNNKEL, per germline (reference sequence).

CDR3: CASSPGGMATLEGEQFF. CDR3 nucleotide sequence: TGCGCCAGCAGCCCAGGGGGGATGGCTACCCTCGAGGGTGAGCAGTTCTTC. This sequence joins TRBV4-3 and TRBJ2-1; TRBD1 is a possible D gene (7 bases). Deletions cut 4 bases from V and 9 bases from J, with 25 bases between. The CDR3 consists of 17 residues. The germline V gene has CDR1 LGHNA and CDR2 YSLEER.

The V and J genes are TRBV6-5 and TRBJ2-7, with 9 bases identical to TRBD1. Trimming removed 5 bases from V and 3 bases from J; junction bases left unmatched: 8. The germline V gene has CDR1 MNHEY and CDR2 SVGAGI. This CDR3 is built from 15 residues. CDR3 DNA sequence: TGTGCCAGCAGTCTGATGACAGGGGGTTTCTACGAGCAGTACTTC. Encoded protein: CASSLMTGGFYEQYF.

This sequence joins TRBV7-9 and TRBJ2-7; D is possibly TRBD2 (5 bases). This CDR3 has 14 amino acids. Germline CDR1 reads SEHNR; CDR2 reads FQNEAQ (reference sequence). Deletions cut 5 bases from V and 5 bases from J, with 16 bases between. The CDR3 spells CASSRSSVGDEQYF. CDR3 nucleotides: TGTGCCAGCAGCCGTAGTAGCGTCGGGGACGAGCAGTACTTC. Full variable domain (rest looked up from reference TRBV7-9 and TRBJ2-7): DTGVSQNPRHKITKRGQNVTFRCDPISEHNRLYWYRQTLGQGPEFLTYFQNEAQLEKSRLLSDRFSAERPKGSFSTLEIQRTEQGDSAMYLCASSRSSVGDEQYFGPGTRLTVT.

Only a few counts were recorded for this clone. This chain uses TRBV10-3 with TRBJ1-5; a weak D match, TRBD1 (5 bases). Germline CDR1 ENHRY, CDR2 SYGVKD. This CDR3 has 14 residues. With 4 bases removed from V and 3 bases from J, the gap between germline ends came to 10 bases. The CDR3 protein is CAISAGIPNQPQHF. In nucleotides, the CDR3 is TGTGCCATCAGTGCAGGGATCCCCAATCAGCCCCAGCATTTT.

This clone appeared a single time. CDR3 bases: TGTGCCAGCAGCTTTATGACAGGGAGTGGGCAGCCCCAGCATTTT. It translates to CASSFMTGSGQPQHF. This sequence joins TRBV7-2 and TRBJ1-5; 7 nucleotides agree with TRBD1. The CDR3 extends over 15 amino acids. Losses at the gene ends were 3 bases for V and 7 bases for J; bases not matched to a gene: 9. Per the germline V gene, CDR1 is SGHTA and CDR2 is FQGNSA.

The chain links TRBV5-6 to TRBJ1-1, with D possibly TRBD1 on 5 matching bases. This CDR3 comprises 16 residues. Germline assignment: CDR1 SGHDT and CDR2 YYEEEE. V dropped 2 bases and J dropped 1 base, with 15 bases sitting between them. The CDR3 DNA sequence: TGTGCCAGCAGCTTCTTACCGGGGGGGTCGAACACTGAAGCTTTCTTT. Its translation is CASSFLPGGSNTEAFF.

This chain's CDR3 is CASSPGQVNTGELFF. The CDR3, as DNA: TGTGCCAGCAGCCCAGGACAGGTCAACACCGGGGAGCTGTTTTTT. The chain joins TRBV7-9 to TRBJ2-2, with 7 bases lining up with TRBD1. With 5 bases clipped from V and 2 bases from J, the junction kept 5 bases outside the gene matches. The CDR3 loop spans 15 amino acids. CDR1 SEHNR and CDR2 FQNEAQ come from the germline V gene (reference sequence).

The chain recombines TRBV6-5 with TRBJ1-3, with unresolved D. Looked up from germline, CDR1 is MNHEY and CDR2 is SVGAGI. The CDR3 sequence is 13 residues long. V lost 2 bases, J lost 5 bases, and 7 bases lay in between. The CDR3 DNA follows: TGTGCCAGCAGTTACACAGAAAGAAACACCATATATTTT. Its translation is CASSYTERNTIYF.

In this sample, this clone turned up once. V is TRBV30 and J is TRBJ2-7, with D uncertain. The V and J ends lost 0 bases and 12 bases respectively, with 15 bases between them. The CDR3 is 12 residues long. Germline-derived CDR1 and CDR2 are GTSNPN and SVGIG (reference sequence). The CDR3, as DNA: TGTGCCTGGAGTGTAGAAGGAGAGGTACTGTACTTC. Translated: CAWSVEGEVLYF.

The V and J genes are TRBV3-1 (or the pseudogene TRBV3-2) and TRBJ2-2; tentative D call: TRBD2 (6 bases). V was clipped by 1 base and J by 8 bases, with 11 bases between them. This CDR3 has 14 residues. Germline V gene data show CDR1 as LGHDT and CDR2 as YNNKEL (reference sequence). The CDR3 region is CASSQVGGIGELFF. CDR3 DNA: TGTGCCAGCAGCCAAGTGGGCGGGATTGGGGAGCTGTTTTTT.

This clone was detected a few times. The chain carries TRBV28 and TRBJ2-7; 7 nucleotides align to TRBD2. The V gene's germline CDR1 is MDHEN and CDR2 SYDVKM. The CDR3 loop spans 15 amino acids. With 3 bases clipped from V and 2 bases from J, the junction kept 7 bases outside the gene matches. The CDR3 DNA reads as TGTGCCAGCAGTTTTCCCCCTAGCGGAACCTACGAGCAGTACTTC. The encoded protein is CASSFPPSGTYEQYF.

The chain has TRBV2 and TRBJ2-1; TRBD2 might be the D (6 bases). The CDR3 is 13 amino acids. Trimming took off 7 bases at V and 7 bases at J, with 14 bases between the two ends. The germline V gene encodes CDR1 SNHLY and CDR2 FYNNEI. CDR3: CASMALGRNEQFF. The CDR3 nucleotides are TGTGCCAGCATGGCCCTAGGGAGGAATGAGCAGTTCTTC.

The chain has TRBV5-1 and TRBJ1-3; no reliable D call. Germline V CDR1 and CDR2: SGHRS, YFSETQ. The CDR3 spans 18 residues. Trimming cost V 3 bases and J 2 bases, with 21 bases left between them. The CDR3 DNA sequence: TGCGCCAGCAGCTCGGCGGTAGACTGGGTACTTACTGGAAACACCATATATTTT. It is translated as CASSSAVDWVLTGNTIYF.

This chain links TRBV4-2 with TRBJ2-1, with 7 bases matching TRBD2. Germline CDR1 reads LGHNA; CDR2 reads YNFKEQ. The CDR3 length is 16 residues. V shed 1 base, J shed 10 bases, and the junction held 13 bases outside the gene matches. The CDR3, as DNA: TGTGCCAGCAGCCAAGGAGGCGGGAGTAATTTCAACGAGCAGTTCTTC. It is translated as CASSQGGGSNFNEQFF.

The chain links TRBV7-6 to TRBJ1-1, with D hard to call. There are 15 residues in the CDR3. CDR1 is SGHVS, CDR2 FNYEAQ, per germline. The V end was cut by 4 bases, the J end by 0 bases, with 12 bases between. CDR3 DNA sequence: TGTGCCAGCAGCTCCACGGGTCCGGTGAACACTGAAGCTTTCTTT. Its translation is CASSSTGPVNTEAFF.

The chain employs TRBV7-2 and TRBJ2-1; 9 bases line up with TRBD2. The CDR3 is 16 residues long. Trimming cost V 2 bases and J 10 bases; bases outside gene matches: 12. Germline V gene data show CDR1 as SGHTA and CDR2 as FQGNSA. The DNA of the CDR3 is TGTGCCAGCAGCTTAAGGTCAAGGACTAGCGTCTCGGAGCAGTTCTTC. This codes for CASSLRSRTSVSEQFF.

The chain has TRBV7-3 and TRBJ2-5; D not resolved. The CDR3 sequence is 12 residues long. Germline CDR1 SGHTA, CDR2 FQGTGA. The germline V and J ends were trimmed by 5 bases and 5 bases, with 9 bases remaining between them. This CDR3 is CASSAAGETQYF. The CDR3 coding sequence is TGTGCCAGCAGCGCCGCCGGGGAGACCCAGTACTTC.

The V and J genes are TRBV20-1 and TRBJ2-1; D is unclear. Germline values: CDR1 DFQATT, CDR2 SNEGSKA (reference sequence). There are 10 residues in the CDR3. Trimming took off 5 bases at V and 8 bases at J, with 7 bases between the two ends. DNA for the CDR3: TGCAGTGCTCAGATATATGAGCAGTTCTTC. The encoded protein is CSAQIYEQFF.